This entry concerns a single TCR beta chain. V was pared by 1 base and J by 1 base, with 8 bases between. This CDR3 has 14 residues. Germline V gene data show CDR1 as SGHKS and CDR2 as YYEKEE (reference sequence). These data belong to a study of TIL therapy for anti-PD-1-resistant metastatic lung cancer. Time point denoted: pre-treatment sample, taken before nivolumab and TIL therapy. The immunoSEQ assay was v3. The repertoire was sequenced with immunoSEQ multiplex PCR; TCRdb's copy has only in-frame clones and lacks some. The data hold tens of thousands of clones, with about 73% observed a single time.

The starting material was blood, obtained at baseline. The rearrangement links TRBV5-5 to TRBJ1-2; the D is unclear. The receptor was isolated from a person between 25 and 80 years old with non-small cell lung cancer. This CDR3 reads CASSLSGFNYGYTF. In DNA form, the CDR3 reads TGTGCCAGCAGCTTGTCGGGGTTTAACTATGGCTACACCTTC.